The T cell receptor (beta chain) described here comes from a study of T-cell memory formation after mild COVID-19. Study-level results: There was a balanced CD4/CD8 profile in clones contracting day 15 to 85, and later expanders leaned CD4+. There were some responding clones in pre-infection memory, which suggested that cross-reactive memory had joined. CD4+ contracting clones were mainly CM and EM; CD8+ ones, EMRA.

This clonotype was counted ten times or more. The target antigen is unknown. Between the trimmed V and J ends, which lost 1 base and 6 bases, there was a span of 13 bases. The CDR3 has 14 amino acids. The V gene's germline CDR1 is MGHRA and CDR2 YSYEKL. The 5'RACE method, run with constant-segment primers, produced TCR alpha and TCR beta cDNA libraries (carrying sample barcodes and UMIs). Each CDR3 protein gets one entry after TCRdb re-called the 5' RACE reads with MiXCR. This table has 140,000 to 150,000 distinct CDR3 sequences, under 30% appearing once. Sequencing was done on a sample of PBMCs or a T cell subset sorted from them (not recorded which). The TCR comes from an adult woman who had mild COVID-19 (a few samples of this study predate the infection). Cell type and time point are not known. J is TRBJ2-7 and V is TRBV4-1; perhaps TRBD1 as D (5 bases). Here the CDR3 reads CASSQGGGPLEQYF. CDR3 coding DNA: TGCGCCAGCAGCCAAGGGGGCGGCCCCCTCGAGCAGTACTTC.